The 16 T cell receptor beta chains in this list originate from one sample, sequenced in a study of response to subunit inactivated influenza vaccine. A single record per CDR3 protein comes from TCRdb applying MiXCR to the RT-PCR reads. The repertoire includes about 580,000 distinct CDR3 sequences, around 15% of them detected once, and 11% sits in the top ten. This sample comprised PBMCs from blood, obtained 12 days after vaccination. Every receptor here comes from a man in his fifties who received an inactivated influenza vaccine.

This chain uses TRBV2 with TRBJ2-3; the D is unclear. The CDR3 loop spans 11 amino acids. V lost 8 bases, J lost 6 bases, and 9 bases lay in between. CDR1 SNHLY and CDR2 FYNNEI come from the germline V gene. The CDR3 bases are TGTGCCAGCCTTATGGGGGATACGCAGTATTTT. The encoded protein is CASLMGDTQYF.

The chain recombines TRBV7-3 with TRBJ2-2, with 8 bases fitting TRBD2. The germline V gene encodes CDR1 SGHTA and CDR2 FQGTGA. The CDR3 has 15 residues. The ends lost 2 bases at V and 9 bases at J; junction bases unmatched: 8. The CDR3 DNA sequence: TGTGCCAGCAGCTTAGACGGGAGGGCCGTTCGGGAGCTGTTTTTT. Translated, it gives CASSLDGRAVRELFF.

The table lists this clonotype with many counts. The chain combines TRBV14 with TRBJ2-3, with D perhaps matching TRBD1 (5 bases). CDR3 size: 12 residues. Germline-derived CDR1 and CDR2 are SGHDN and FVKESK. Trimming shortened V by 2 bases and J by 7 bases, and 7 bases separated the two germline ends. The CDR3 loop is CASSQQGYTQYF. DNA of the CDR3: TGTGCCAGCAGCCAACAGGGTTATACGCAGTATTTT.

This clonotype was detected a few times. The chain recombines TRBV20-1 with TRBJ2-1; 16 bases are a match to TRBD2. The CDR3 has 16 amino acids. The V gene end was trimmed by 8 bases and the J gene end by 13 bases; junction bases not matched to a gene: 17. The germline CDR1 and CDR2 sequences are DFQATT and SNEGSKA (reference sequence). The CDR3 here is CSLPPGLAGGPAFQFF. CDR3 sequence (DNA): TGCAGTCTCCCTCCGGGACTAGCGGGAGGGCCGGCTTTTCAGTTCTTC.

This clonotype appeared a few times. The chain uses TRBV3-1 and TRBJ2-7; D gene uncertain. V lost 4 bases to trimming and J lost 3 bases, with 13 bases between them. The CDR3 covers 14 residues. Germline assignment: CDR1 LGHDT and CDR2 YNNKEL (reference sequence). The CDR3: CASSLRRTLYEQYF. CDR3 coding DNA: TGTGCCAGCAGCCTCCGCCGCACGCTCTACGAGCAGTACTTC.

This clonotype was seen more than once but under ten times. The chain couples TRBV10-3 to TRBJ1-5; TRBD1 agrees at 8 bases. J gave up 5 bases and V 6 bases, and 6 bases lay outside the gene matches. CDR1 and CDR2 from the germline V gene are ENHRY and SYGVKD. The CDR3 totals 14 residues. CDR3 DNA sequence: TGTGCCATCAGCGCTGGACAGGGCGATCAGCCCCAGCATTTT. It codes for CAISAGQGDQPQHF.

The chain couples TRBV7-9 to TRBJ2-1, with 8 bases lining up with TRBD2. CDR1 SEHNR and CDR2 FQNEAQ come from the germline V gene (reference sequence). Unmatched junction bases numbered 14, after V lost 1 base and J lost 12 bases. The CDR3 has 16 amino acids. The CDR3: CASSLGASGQGRGQFF. The CDR3 DNA sequence: TGTGCCAGCAGCTTAGGGGCTAGCGGGCAAGGAAGGGGGCAGTTCTTC.

This clonotype has only a few counts. The chain carries TRBV5-1 and TRBJ1-1, with TRBD1 matching over 10 bases. The germline V gene encodes CDR1 SGHRS and CDR2 YFSETQ. CDR3 size: 14 residues. The V gene end was trimmed by 3 bases and the J gene end by 5 bases; junction bases not matched to a gene: 4. The CDR3 nucleotides are TGCGCCAGCAGCTGGGGACAGGGGCGTACTGAAGCTTTCTTT. It translates to CASSWGQGRTEAFF.

The chain employs TRBV5-1 and TRBJ2-4; D is unclear. CDR1 is SGHRS and CDR2 is YFSETQ in the germline V gene. The CDR3 totals 13 residues. The ends were cut back, 0 bases at V and 5 bases at J, with 6 bases in the middle. CDR3 sequence (DNA): TGCGCCAGCAGCTTGGACTCGGAAAACATTCAGTACTTC. This translates into CASSLDSENIQYF. Together with reference TRBV5-1 and TRBJ2-4, the CDR3 gives the full variable domain: KAGVTQTPRYLIKTRGQQVTLSCSPISGHRSVSWYQQTPGQGLQFLFEYFSETQRNKGNFPGRFSGRQFSNSRSEMNVSTLELGDSALYLCASSLDSENIQYFGAGTRLSVL.

V and J are TRBV3-1 and TRBJ2-7; 13 nucleotides match TRBD2. The germline V gene has CDR1 LGHDT and CDR2 YNNKEL (reference sequence). The CDR3 extends over 15 amino acids. After removal of 4 bases from V and 3 bases from J, the junction contained 3 bases not matched to a gene. For the CDR3, the DNA is TGTGCCAGCAGCCCAGGGACTAGCGGGGTCTACGAGCAGTACTTC. It encodes CASSPGTSGVYEQYF.

The V gene is TRBV28, the J gene TRBJ2-6, with D unresolved. The CDR3 contains 13 residues. The V gene's germline CDR1 is MDHEN and CDR2 SYDVKM. Deletions cut 11 bases from V and 1 base from J, with 9 bases between. CDR3 bases: TGTGCCCTTGGGCGTTCTGGGGCCAACGTCCTGACTTTC. Its translation is CALGRSGANVLTF.

In its sample, this clonotype was seen many times. The V gene is TRBV6-6, the J gene TRBJ2-7; a possible D gene is TRBD2 (5 bases). The germline V gene has CDR1 MNHNY and CDR2 SVGAGI (reference sequence). CDR3 size: 13 residues. The germline V and J ends were trimmed by 4 bases and 1 base, with 8 bases remaining between them. In DNA form, the CDR3 reads TGTGCCAGCAGTTCTCGGGGATCCTACGAGCAGTACTTC. Amino acids: CASSSRGSYEQYF.

The chain uses TRBV13 and TRBJ2-7; no firm D call. The length of the CDR3 is 14 residues. The V end was cut by 2 bases, the J end by 5 bases, with 13 bases between. The germline CDR1 and CDR2 sequences are PRHDT and FYEKMQ (reference sequence). The CDR3 region is CASSLLLQTHEQYF. CDR3 DNA: TGTGCCAGCAGCTTACTCCTGCAAACCCACGAGCAGTACTTC.

V usage is TRBV7-6 and J usage is TRBJ2-1; TRBD2 matches at 10 bases. CDR1 is SGHVS, CDR2 FNYEAQ, per germline. CDR3 length: 16 amino acids. The junction had 4 bases not matched to a gene; V was cut back by 0 bases and J by 5 bases. The CDR3 sequence is CASSLAAGGGHNEQFF. The CDR3 DNA is TGTGCCAGCAGCTTAGCAGCGGGAGGGGGACACAATGAGCAGTTCTTC.

This clonotype was seen a few times. The chain has TRBV29-1 and TRBJ2-3; the D gene is possibly TRBD2 (5 bases). Trimming left V 1 base short and J 0 bases short, with 11 bases between. Germline lookup yields CDR1 SQVTM and CDR2 ANQGSEA. CDR3 length: 15 residues. The CDR3 coding sequence is TGCAGCGTTGAAGGACCTAGCAAAAGCACAGATACGCAGTATTTT. Translating gives CSVEGPSKSTDTQYF.

This chain's CDR3 is CASSLSVLRGLGGTPLHF. CDR3 nucleotides: TGTGCCAGCAGTTTATCGGTTTTGCGGGGGCTGGGAGGAACACCCCTCCACTTT. This chain joins TRBV27 and TRBJ1-6; possible D gene TRBD1, 6 bases. The ends were cut back, 0 bases at V and 11 bases at J, with 23 bases in the middle. Germline V lookup: CDR1 MNHEY, CDR2 SMNVEV (reference sequence). The CDR3 covers 18 residues.